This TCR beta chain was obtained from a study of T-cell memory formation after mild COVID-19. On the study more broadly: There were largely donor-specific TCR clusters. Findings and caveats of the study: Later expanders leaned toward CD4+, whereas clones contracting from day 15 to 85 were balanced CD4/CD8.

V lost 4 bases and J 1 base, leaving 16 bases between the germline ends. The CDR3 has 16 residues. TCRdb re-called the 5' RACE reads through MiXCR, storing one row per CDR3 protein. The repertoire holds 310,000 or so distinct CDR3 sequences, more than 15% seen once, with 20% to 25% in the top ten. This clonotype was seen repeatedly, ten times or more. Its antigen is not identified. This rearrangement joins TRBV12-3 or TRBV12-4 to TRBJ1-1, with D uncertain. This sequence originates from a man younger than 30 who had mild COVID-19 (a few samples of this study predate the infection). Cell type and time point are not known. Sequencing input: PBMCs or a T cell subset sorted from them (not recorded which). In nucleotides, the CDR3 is TGTGCCAGCAGTTCATTGGGTCACCGTGGGAACACTGAAGCTTTCTTT. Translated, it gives CASSSLGHRGNTEAFF.